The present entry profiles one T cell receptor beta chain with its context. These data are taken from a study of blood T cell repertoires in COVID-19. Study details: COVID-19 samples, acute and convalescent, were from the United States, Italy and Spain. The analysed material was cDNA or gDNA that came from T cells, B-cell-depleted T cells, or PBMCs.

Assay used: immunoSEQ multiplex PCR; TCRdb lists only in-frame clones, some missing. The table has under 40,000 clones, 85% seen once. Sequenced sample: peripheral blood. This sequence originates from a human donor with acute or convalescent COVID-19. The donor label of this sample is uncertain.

The CDR3 DNA reads as TGTGCCAGCAGCCCCTGGCCCGGGGAGCTGTTTTTT. Protein sequence: CASSPWPGELFF. The gene calls are TRBV7-3 and TRBJ2-2; D is uncertain. Trimming cost V 5 bases and J 6 bases, with 7 bases left between them. Germline V gene data show CDR1 as SGHTA and CDR2 as FQGTGA. This CDR3 contains 12 residues.